A selection of T cell receptor beta chains follows, all from one sample in a study of regulatory T cells in long-lasting Graves disease. MiXCR, applied by TCRdb to the multiplex PCR reads, yields one record per CDR3 protein. The repertoire includes hundreds of thousands of distinct CDR3 sequences, around 15% of them detected once, and around 12% sits in the top ten. The same sample was also used in a study of T cells in Graves' hyperthyroidism and ophthalmopathy.

The sample was peripheral blood mononuclear cells (PBMCs), taken at new diagnosis, from a patient treated with antithyroid drugs. The receptors derive from a man between 18 and 29 years old with Graves disease. The CDR3 runs from the conserved cysteine through the conserved F or W. A D gene is named only where the DNA matches it firmly. Clone size, where shown, is once, few, many, or a class for clones that have expanded.

V,D,size,J,CDR3,DNA
TRBV15,TRBD2,.,TRBJ2-3,CATSRVRELGDTQYF,TGTGCCACCAGCAGAGTGCGGGAGCTGGGAGATACGCAGTATTTT
TRBV5-1,.,few,TRBJ2-7,CASSLDSGTGEQYF,TGCGCCAGCAGCTTGGATTCCGGGACCGGCGAGCAGTACTTC
TRBV6-5,.,few,TRBJ1-2,CASSYRDDNYGYTF,TGTGCCAGCAGTTACCGGGACGATAACTATGGCTACACCTTC
TRBV12-3/TRBV12-4,TRBD1,many,TRBJ2-1,CASSSWGTGGAEQFF,TGTGCCAGCAGTTCTTGGGGGACAGGCGGGGCGGAGCAGTTCTTC
TRBV24-1,TRBD1,many,TRBJ2-2,CATSDPAGTGAVTGELFF,TGTGCCACCAGTGACCCCGCCGGGACAGGGGCAGTCACCGGGGAGCTGTTTTTT
TRBV10-3,TRBD1,.,TRBJ2-7,CAISESIGTDIYEQYF,TGTGCCATCAGTGAGTCTATCGGGACAGATATCTACGAGCAGTACTTC
TRBV4-1,TRBD2,few,TRBJ2-4,CASSQDGAGTMRGLAKNIQYF,TGCGCCAGCAGCCAAGATGGTGCCGGGACTATGAGAGGTCTAGCCAAAAACATTCAGTACTTC
TRBV20-1,.,many,TRBJ2-1,CSALQGNEQFF,TGCAGTGCTCTACAGGGAAATGAGCAGTTCTTC
TRBV9,.,.,TRBJ2-7,CASSVGSTPYEQYF,TGTGCCAGCAGCGTAGGGTCCACACCCTACGAGCAGTACTTC
TRBV11-2,.,many,TRBJ2-3,CASSQSSRDTQYF,TGTGCCAGCAGCCAGAGTTCCAGAGATACGCAGTATTTT
TRBV5-1,.,few,TRBJ1-3,CASSDGTAGNTIYF,TGCGCCAGCAGCGACGGGACTGCTGGAAACACCATATATTTT